Listed here is a single TCR beta chain. Data came from immunoSEQ multiplex PCR; TCRdb stores just in-frame clones and leaves some out. The profile shows approximately 16,000 clones, 65% to 70% of them singletons. Graft tissue processing released intraepithelial and lamina propria lymphocytes. This entry is derived from a study of graft-versus-host responses after intestinal transplantation. Study summary: Each recipient received anti-thymocyte globulin induction, then tacrolimus and steroids for two to three years.

V was clipped by 6 bases and J by 0 bases, with 12 bases between them. This CDR3 spans 15 amino acids. Germline V lookup: CDR1 LNHDA, CDR2 SQIVND (reference sequence). Sequencing was performed on ileum tissue, taken almost 700 days after intestinal transplantation. The TCR comes from a human patient who received an intestinal transplant, so some T cells may come from the graft donor. This sequence joins TRBV19 and TRBJ1-3, with D perhaps matching TRBD1 (5 bases). CDR3 protein: CASSVWQGSGNTIYF. In DNA form, the CDR3 reads TGTGCCAGTAGCGTGTGGCAGGGCTCTGGAAACACCATATATTTT. Together with reference TRBV19 and TRBJ1-3, the CDR3 gives the full variable domain: DGGITQSPKYLFRKEGQNVTLSCEQNLNHDAMYWYRQDPGQGLRLIYYSQIVNDFQKGDIAEGYSVSREKKESFPLTVTSAQKNPTAFYLCASSVWQGSGNTIYFGEGSWLTVV.